Sequencing of this T cell receptor (beta chain) was carried out in a study of identical twins (dated by TCRdb to 2016 to 2018). Broadly, across the study: TCR alpha and beta repertoires from monozygotic twins, unrelated adults of various ages and cord blood were deep-sequenced to test whether fetal clonotypes persist. To rule out contamination, the twin experiments were replicated at different times with different library preparation protocols.

The protocol used for the library was 5' RACE. Sequencer: Illumina HiSeq 2000. Template switching introduced a universal primer binding site; the final cDNA contained a unique molecular identifier, enabling accurate counting of TCR cDNA molecules. First-strand cDNA for TCR alpha and beta chains was synthesized from specific primers in the conserved constant-segment region. To control for contamination, every cDNA library was double barcoded, receiving both a SMART-Mk sample barcode and Illumina barcodes. TruSeq adapter sequences and Illumina sample barcodes were added in two successive PCR steps. Sequencing of the TCR alpha and beta cDNA libraries was done on the Illumina HiSeq platform using custom primers. In the source study's methods: Raw reads were processed with MiGEC to extract unique molecular identifiers, and MiXCR was used to determine CDR3 positions. Recombination models were inferred per individual with the repgenHMM and IGoR tools using an EM algorithm. Shared clonotypes were analyzed with the tcR package in R, and sharing was normalized by the product of cloneset sizes. Out-of-frame nonproductive sequences were analyzed to study raw recombination free of thymic and clonal selection effects. TCRdb passed the public sequencing reads through fastp at Q25 and MiXCR, retaining productive beta sequences. Every entry covers one CDR3 protein and lists the most common genes and DNA from its rows. The authors' filters were not applied to this entry. The sample table contains roughly 720,000 distinct CDR3 sequences; only one count was recorded for 15% to 20% of them. The biggest ten clones account for roughly 13% of the sample.

This clonotype was seen a handful of times. Its antigen is currently not known. No per-base quality is available; no much larger clone lies one base away. The paper's findings and limits, for the study overall: A weaker excess of twin sharing was found in beta out-of-frame sequences because the signal-to-noise ratio was lowered by fewer shared sequences. Out-of-frame TCR alpha sequences shared between twins showed an excess of low generation-probability sequences compared with coincidental sharing between unrelated individuals. Zero-insertion analyses could be partly confounded by invariant T cells such as MAIT and iNKT, though diverse VJ usage argued against such confounding for most clonotypes. Recombination models systematically underestimated out-of-frame TCR alpha sharing in monozygotic twins but agreed with sharing between unrelated individuals. Abundant cord blood beta clonotypes had fewer insertions, young adult naive repertoires showed a similar but weaker trend, and memory repertoires showed no such trend. Because the same donors could not be followed over many years, the conclusions relied on cross-sectional statistical analysis.

Counted from cysteine to phenylalanine, this CDR3 has 15 amino acids. The DNA shown is the 45-base CDR3, in frame from base 1. A distance of 16 bases separates the germline ends of V and J, which lose 5 bases and 6 bases respectively. CDR1 and CDR2 were assigned from the germline V gene as MNHNS and SASEGT. Only healthy Caucasian donors were included. The twin cohort comprised three pairs of female monozygotic twins, all aged about 18 to 30 years. Peripheral blood mononuclear cells were used as the source from which RNA for TCR libraries was isolated. These data are also associated with another study on T cells expressing NK-cell markers. As described in the second report: Under ten donors provided sorted CD3+CD56+NKG2C+, CD3+CD56+NKG2C- and CD3+CD56-NKG2C+ T-cell subsets, whose TCR beta-chain repertoires were profiled. Among the eight sequenced donors, only one was HCMV-seronegative, while the other seven were HCMV-seropositive. To restrict sorting to alphabetaTCR-expressing T cells, an anti-gammadeltaTCR antibody was added in several experiments. In six donors, the dominant CD3+CD56+NKG2C+ clonotypes were among the top 10 CD8+ clonotypes and accounted for about 1.0-7.5% of CD8+ T cells. Those dominant clonotypes were again the most abundant among CD3+CD56-NKG2C+ cells in a few donors, at roughly 28.3-65%. It remained unclear whether the expanded NKG2C-expressing T cell clones were specific for HCMV antigens. The eight sequenced donors were randomly selected healthy volunteers, three men and five women. A commercial ELISA kit detecting HCMV-specific IgG in serum was used to determine HCMV serostatus. Bulk peripheral blood T-cell repertoires were additionally sequenced from unsorted PBMC for 5 or 6 donors. MIGEC was used to demultiplex reads and group reads by UMI, and MiTCR was used to assemble and quantify clonotypes. To remove erroneous sequences, TCR cDNA sequences were retained only when supported by two or more reads. The tcR package was used for downstream repertoire analysis, with clonotypes matched between fractions based on CDR3 nucleotide sequence plus V segment. Antigen specificity was annotated against VDJdb with VDJmatch, allowing one amino acid substitution in CDR3.

The sequenced material came from PBMCs. The V gene is TRBV6-1 and the J gene is TRBJ2-2, with a tentative D gene TRBD1 over 6 matching bases. The receptor comes from a young woman in good health. The CDR3 sequence is CASSPLQGGSGELFF. The nucleotides are TGTGCCAGCAGTCCATTACAGGGTGGATCCGGGGAGCTGTTTTTT.